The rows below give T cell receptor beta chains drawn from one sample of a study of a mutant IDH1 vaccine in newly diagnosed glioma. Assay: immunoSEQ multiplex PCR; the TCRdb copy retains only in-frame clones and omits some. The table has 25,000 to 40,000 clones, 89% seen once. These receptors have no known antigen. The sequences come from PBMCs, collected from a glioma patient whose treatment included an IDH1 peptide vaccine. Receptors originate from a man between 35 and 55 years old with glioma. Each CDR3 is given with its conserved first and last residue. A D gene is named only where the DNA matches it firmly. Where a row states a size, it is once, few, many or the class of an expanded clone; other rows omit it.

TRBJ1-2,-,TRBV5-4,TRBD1,CASSLAVLQGGYTF,TGTGCCAGCAGCTTGGCCGTTCTACAGGGGGGCTACACCTTC
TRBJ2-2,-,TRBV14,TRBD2,CASSRFTTSGAGELFF,TGTGCCAGCAGCCGGTTCACGACTAGCGGGGCCGGGGAGCTGTTTTTT
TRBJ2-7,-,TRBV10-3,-,CAISGRGGGADRYEQYF,TGTGCCATCAGTGGGAGGGGCGGTGGAGCCGACCGCTACGAGCAGTACTTC
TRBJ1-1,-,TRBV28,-,CASTTGETEAFF,TGTGCCAGCACGACCGGAGAAACTGAAGCTTTCTTT
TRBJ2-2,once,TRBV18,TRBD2,CASSPSGGLNTGELFF,TGTGCCAGCTCGCCTAGCGGGGGATTAAACACCGGGGAGCTGTTTTTT
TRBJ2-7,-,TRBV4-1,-,CASSGIEQYF,TGCGCCAGCAGCGGGATCGAGCAGTACTTC
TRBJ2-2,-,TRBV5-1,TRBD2,CASSRGLAGLANTGELFF,TGCGCCAGCAGCCGGGGACTAGCGGGCCTCGCGAACACCGGGGAGCTGTTTTTT
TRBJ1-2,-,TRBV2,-,CASNQNYGYTF,TGTGCCTCCAACCAGAACTATGGCTACACCTTC
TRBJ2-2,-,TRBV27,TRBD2,CASSFWPGGTGELFF,TGTGCCAGCAGTTTTTGGCCGGGAGGAACCGGGGAGCTGTTTTTT
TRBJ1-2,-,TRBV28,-,CASSPSVDYGYTF,TGTGCCAGCAGTCCCTCGGTGGATTATGGCTACACCTTC
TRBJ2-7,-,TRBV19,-,CASSIGRTYEQYF,TGTGCCAGTAGTATCGGGCGAACCTACGAGCAGTACTTC
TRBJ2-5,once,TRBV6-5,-,CASSYSGETQYF,TGTGCCAGCAGTTACTCAGGCGAGACCCAGTACTTC
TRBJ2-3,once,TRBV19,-,CASNPGTPGTDTQYF,TGTGCCAGTAACCCCGGGACCCCTGGCACAGATACGCAGTATTTT
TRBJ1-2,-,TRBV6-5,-,CASSYRSMGYGYTF,TGTGCCAGCAGTTATAGGTCGATGGGGTATGGCTACACCTTC
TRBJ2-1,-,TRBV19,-,CASSIVSDSPYNEQFF,TGTGCCAGTAGTATAGTCTCGGACTCCCCTTACAATGAGCAGTTCTTC
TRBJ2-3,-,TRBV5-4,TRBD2,CASSLAGDADTQYF,TGTGCCAGCAGCCTAGCGGGGGATGCAGATACGCAGTATTTT
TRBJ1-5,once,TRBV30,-,CAWSVGQGGGQPQHF,TGTGCCTGGAGTGTTGGTCAGGGAGGAGGACAGCCCCAGCATTTT
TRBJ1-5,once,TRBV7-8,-,CASSSTGPGGNQPQHF,TGTGCCAGCAGCTCAACAGGCCCGGGGGGCAATCAGCCCCAGCATTTT
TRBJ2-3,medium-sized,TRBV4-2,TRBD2,CASSQTLAGAGDTQYF,TGTGCCAGCAGCCAAACCCTAGCGGGGGCGGGGGATACGCAGTATTTT
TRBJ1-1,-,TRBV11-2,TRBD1,CASSPFGQGFNEAFF,TGTGCCAGCAGCCCATTCGGACAGGGTTTTAATGAAGCTTTCTTT
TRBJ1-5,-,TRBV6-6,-,CASLSGNQPQHF,TGTGCCAGCCTGAGCGGCAATCAGCCCCAGCATTTT
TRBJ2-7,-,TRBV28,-,CASSLSQDNSYEQYF,TGTGCCAGCAGTTTATCGCAGGACAACTCCTACGAGCAGTACTTC
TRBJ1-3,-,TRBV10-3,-,CAISRGSSGNTIYF,TGTGCCATCAGCAGGGGCAGCTCTGGAAACACCATATATTTT
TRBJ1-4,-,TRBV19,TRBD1,CASRSAGGNEKLFF,TGTGCCAGTAGGTCGGCAGGGGGCAACGAAAAACTGTTTTTT
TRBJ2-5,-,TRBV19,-,CASSVTVVETQYF,TGTGCCAGTAGTGTGACGGTGGTGGAGACCCAGTACTTC
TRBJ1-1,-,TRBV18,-,CASSPQPQQTNTEAFF,TGTGCCAGCTCACCCCAACCACAACAGACTAACACTGAAGCTTTCTTT
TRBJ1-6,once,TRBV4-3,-,CASSQDGHSPLHF,TGCGCCAGCAGCCAAGATGGACATTCACCCCTCCACTTT
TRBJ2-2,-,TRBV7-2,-,CASSSRNTGELFF,TGTGCCAGCAGCTCACGAAACACCGGGGAGCTGTTTTTT
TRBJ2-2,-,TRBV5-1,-,CASRIGQPSGGELFF,TGCGCCAGCCGAATCGGACAGCCCTCTGGTGGGGAGCTGTTTTTT
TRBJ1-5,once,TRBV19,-,CASSIGSVNQPQHF,TGTGCCAGTAGTATAGGATCCGTAAATCAGCCCCAGCATTTT
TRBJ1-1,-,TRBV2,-,CASSVNTEAFF,TGTGCCAGCTCGGTGAACACTGAAGCTTTCTTT
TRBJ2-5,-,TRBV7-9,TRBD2,CASSQSRLAGAVETQYF,TGTGCCAGCAGCCAAAGCAGGTTGGCGGGAGCGGTAGAGACCCAGTACTTC
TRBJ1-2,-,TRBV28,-,CASSLRVAYGGLEVSF,TGTGCCAGCAGTTTGAGGGTAGCCTACGGAGGGCTTGAAGTCTCCTTC
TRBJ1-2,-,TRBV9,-,CASSVDNYGYTF,TGTGCCAGCAGCGTAGACAACTATGGCTACACCTTC
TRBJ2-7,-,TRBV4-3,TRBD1,CASSQGQTYYEQYF,TGCGCCAGCAGCCAGGGACAGACCTACTACGAGCAGTACTTC
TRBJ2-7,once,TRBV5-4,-,CASSPPGGGLESEQYF,TGTGCCAGCAGCCCCCCCGGGGGAGGCCTGGAATCCGAGCAGTACTTC
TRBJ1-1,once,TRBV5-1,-,CASSEGSNTEAFF,TGCGCCAGCAGCGAAGGATCAAACACTGAAGCTTTCTTT
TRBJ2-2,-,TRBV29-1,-,CSVATTNTGELFF,TGCAGCGTTGCAACGACGAACACCGGGGAGCTGTTTTTT
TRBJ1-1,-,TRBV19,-,CASSILRNTEAFF,TGTGCCAGTAGTATTCTGAGGAACACTGAAGCTTTCTTT
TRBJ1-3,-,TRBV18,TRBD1,CASSPPPGQETTGNTIYF,TGTGCCAGCTCACCACCCCCGGGACAGGAGACGACTGGAAACACCATATATTTT
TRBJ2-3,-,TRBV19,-,CASSMGLASTDTQYF,TGTGCCAGTAGTATGGGTCTTGCTAGCACAGATACGCAGTATTTT
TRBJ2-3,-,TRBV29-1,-,CSVAGNPLDTQYF,TGCAGCGTTGCGGGTAATCCGCTGGATACGCAGTATTTT
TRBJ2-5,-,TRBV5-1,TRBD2,CASRDGGAKRETQYF,TGCGCCAGCAGGGACGGGGGGGCAAAGAGAGAGACCCAGTACTTC
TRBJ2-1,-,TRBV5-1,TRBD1,CASSPGQGWNEQFF,TGCGCCAGCAGCCCGGGACAGGGATGGAATGAGCAGTTCTTC
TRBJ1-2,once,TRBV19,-,CASRTSRGYTF,TGTGCCAGTAGAACCAGTAGGGGCTACACCTTC
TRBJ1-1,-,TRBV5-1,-,CASSLDTNTEAFF,TGCGCCAGCAGCCTCGACACGAACACTGAAGCTTTCTTT
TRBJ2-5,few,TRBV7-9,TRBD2,CASSLERGLRETQYF,TGTGCCAGCAGCTTAGAGCGGGGGCTGCGAGAGACCCAGTACTTC
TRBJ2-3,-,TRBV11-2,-,CASTVGVGRRGQSTDTQYF,TGTGCCAGCACCGTTGGGGTAGGACGGAGGGGCCAAAGCACAGATACGCAGTATTTT
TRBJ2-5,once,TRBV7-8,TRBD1,CASRVTGGLRETQYF,TGTGCCAGCAGAGTTACAGGGGGGCTTCGGGAGACCCAGTACTTC
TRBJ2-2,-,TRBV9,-,CASSVEITGELFF,TGTGCCAGCAGCGTAGAAATCACCGGGGAGCTGTTTTTT
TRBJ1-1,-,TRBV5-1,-,CASSRDSWDANTEAFF,TGCGCCAGCAGCCGGGATAGTTGGGACGCGAACACTGAAGCTTTCTTT
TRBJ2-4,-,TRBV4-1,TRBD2,CASSQDPGGGAAKNIQYF,TGCGCCAGCAGCCAAGATCCGGGCGGGGGGGCCGCCAAAAACATTCAGTACTTC
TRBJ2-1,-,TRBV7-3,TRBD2,CASSLKGRGGSGLNEQFF,TGTGCCAGCAGCTTAAAAGGGAGAGGCGGGAGCGGGCTTAATGAGCAGTTCTTC
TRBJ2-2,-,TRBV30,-,CAWDRMFTGELFF,TGTGCCTGGGACAGGATGTTCACCGGGGAGCTGTTTTTT
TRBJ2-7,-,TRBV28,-,CASSSADSTYEQYF,TGTGCCAGCAGTTCCGCCGACAGTACCTACGAGCAGTACTTC